This record concerns one TCR beta chain sequence. The CDR3 has 15 residues. The V and J ends lost 5 bases and 6 bases respectively, with 17 bases between them. Germline V gene lookup returns CDR1 MNHEY and CDR2 SMNVEV (reference sequence). The record originates from a study of technical replicates of blood from a handful of donors. The table came from immunoSEQ multiplex PCR; TCRdb's copy has only in-frame clones and leaves some out. The sample yields 65,000 to 95,000 clones, 75% to 95% seen once. Sequencing input: T cells isolated from PBMCs. This TCR was recovered from a human donor in good health. The rearrangement uses TRBV27 and TRBJ1-3; possible D gene TRBD1, 6 bases. In DNA, the CDR3 is TGTGCCAGCAGTGGACGACAGGTGGGGGAAAACACCATATATTTT. This translates into CASSGRQVGENTIYF.